One sample yielded the 16 T cell receptor beta chains listed below, sequenced in a study of CD8 T cells in Susac syndrome. Random hexamers were used to reverse transcribe an amount of roughly 0.45 to 1 ug RNA. One entry per CDR3 protein results from TCRdb running MiXCR on the immunoSEQ multiplex PCR reads. The table lists about 300,000 distinct CDR3 sequences, around 90% of them singletons, with more than 0.06% in the top ten. The sequenced material came from CD4+ T cells from PBMCs. These receptors came from a human donor with multiple sclerosis.

The chain recombines TRBV6-2 or TRBV6-3 with TRBJ2-1; 9 bases are shared with TRBD2. The germline V gene has CDR1 MNHEY and CDR2 SVGEGT. The CDR3 covers 13 residues. The ends lost 0 bases at V and 15 bases at J; junction bases unmatched: 6. This chain's CDR3 is CASSYSRREGRFF. The CDR3 DNA follows: TGTGCCAGCAGTTACTCGAGGCGGGAGGGCCGGTTCTTC.

J is TRBJ2-5 and V is TRBV11-2; D assignment may be TRBD1 or TRBD2 (6 bases each). Germline V gives CDR1 SGHAT, CDR2 FQNNGV. Trimming removed 5 bases at V and 5 bases at J, with 18 bases between. This CDR3 contains 15 residues. The CDR3, as DNA: TGTGCCAGCAGCCAAAGTCGGGGGCGCGGGGAGACCCAGTACTTC. It translates to CASSQSRGRGETQYF.

In nucleotides, the CDR3 is TGTGCCAGCAGCGTCGACAGGGTCGCTGGCTACACCTTC. Translation gives CASSVDRVAGYTF. The chain combines TRBV7-9 with TRBJ1-2, with 7 bases that match TRBD1. The CDR3 has 13 amino acids. The germline CDR1 and CDR2 sequences are SEHNR and FQNEAQ (reference sequence). The V gene end was trimmed by 5 bases and the J gene end by 7 bases; junction bases not matched to a gene: 7.

The count of this clonotype is one. The chain is built from TRBV19 and TRBJ2-7; no clear D. The CDR3 extends over 14 amino acids. Germline loops: CDR1 LNHDA, CDR2 SQIVND (reference sequence). Trimming took off 9 bases at V and 2 bases at J, with 17 bases between the two ends. The CDR3 loop reads CASLSGVGPYEQYF. The CDR3 coding sequence is TGTGCCAGCCTATCAGGAGTAGGGCCCTACGAGCAGTACTTC.

The genes are TRBV23-1 and TRBJ1-2, with a tentative D call TRBD1 (5 bases). TRBV23-1 is identified as an open reading frame with a role that is uncertain. The CDR3 sequence is 15 residues long. V lost 11 bases, J lost 2 bases, and 21 bases lay in between. In DNA, the CDR3 is TGCGCCTTCGACCGGGACTCGGGAGGGAACTATGGCTACACCTTC. Protein product: CAFDRDSGGNYGYTF.

This chain uses TRBV12-3 or TRBV12-4 with TRBJ1-2; no definite D call. V shed 8 bases and J shed 8 bases, with 15 bases lying between them. This CDR3 is 12 amino acids long. CDR3 sequence (DNA): TGTGCCAGCGGACCCTGGTTGGGCGGCTACACCTTC. It yields the protein CASGPWLGGYTF.

The J gene is TRBJ2-2, the V gene TRBV5-1; the D is unclear. The CDR3 covers 13 residues. From germline, CDR1 is SGHRS and CDR2 YFSETQ. Trimming stripped 0 bases from V and 8 bases from J, with 8 bases between. CDR3 nucleotides: TGCGCCAGCAGCTTGGACGGGCGAGGGGAGCTGTTTTTT. It specifies CASSLDGRGELFF.

The J gene is TRBJ2-5, the V gene TRBV12-3 or TRBV12-4; D is uncertain. The CDR3 is 12 residues long. The V gene lost 7 bases and the J gene lost 2 bases, with 8 bases spanning the gap. CDR3 sequence (DNA): TGTGCCAGCAATAGGGCACAAGAGACCCAGTACTTC. It encodes CASNRAQETQYF.

This clonotype was counted a single time. In DNA, the CDR3 is TGTGCCAGCAGCCGCCCAGGGGGACGGGGCCAAGAGACCCAGTACTTC. Translating it yields CASSRPGGRGQETQYF. The rearrangement joins TRBV7-9 to TRBJ2-5; the match to TRBD1 covers 7 bases. Germline V CDR1 and CDR2: SEHNR, FQNEAQ (reference sequence). The CDR3 has 16 amino acids. J gave up 1 base and V 5 bases, and 10 bases lay outside the gene matches.

The genes are TRBV4-3 and TRBJ1-4; 8 positions agree with TRBD1. V was pared by 2 bases and J by 4 bases, with 9 bases of the junction left unmatched. This CDR3 is built from 17 residues. Germline V gives CDR1 LGHNA, CDR2 YSLEER. CDR3 in DNA: TGCGCCAGCAGCCAATATTTCGGACAGGGAGGTAATGAAAAACTGTTTTTT. It translates to CASSQYFGQGGNEKLFF.

The V call is TRBV10-3, the J call TRBJ1-2, with 9 bases matching TRBD1. V trimming: 0 bases; J trimming: 4 bases; junction bases outside the gene matches: 0. Germline V gene lookup returns CDR1 ENHRY and CDR2 SYGVKD. CDR3 length: 14 amino acids. The CDR3: CAISESTGGYGYTF. CDR3 nucleotide sequence: TGTGCCATCAGTGAGTCGACAGGGGGCTATGGCTACACCTTC.

Here the CDR3 reads CASSEGTGSSYNSPLHF. The CDR3 DNA reads TGTGCCAGCAGTGAAGGAACGGGGAGCTCCTATAATTCACCCCTCCACTTT. This chain uses TRBV6-1 with TRBJ1-6; no clear D gene. The CDR3 runs to 17 residues. V was trimmed by 1 base and J by 0 bases, leaving 10 bases between them. Looked up from germline, CDR1 is MNHNS and CDR2 is SASEGT.

The rearrangement uses TRBV6-5 and TRBJ1-4; no reliable D call. The CDR3 runs 18 residues. Between the trimmed V and J ends, which lost 0 bases and 2 bases, there was a span of 16 bases. CDR1 is MNHEY, CDR2 SVGAGI, per germline. The chain's CDR3 is CASSYSKFLGATNEKLFF. The CDR3 DNA follows: TGTGCCAGCAGTTACTCGAAGTTCTTGGGTGCCACTAATGAAAAACTGTTTTTT.

The chain recombines TRBV7-9 with TRBJ2-3; no clear D. The CDR3 loop spans 12 amino acids. Trimming removed 5 bases from V and 6 bases from J, with 9 bases in between. Per germline, CDR1 SEHNR and CDR2 FQNEAQ (reference sequence). As DNA, the CDR3 is TGTGCCAGCAGCCCCAGACTGGATACGCAGTATTTT. Translation: CASSPRLDTQYF. Using reference TRBV7-9 and TRBJ2-3 for the parts outside the CDR3, the full variable domain is DTGVSQNPRHKITKRGQNVTFRCDPISEHNRLYWYRQTLGQGPEFLTYFQNEAQLEKSRLLSDRFSAERPKGSFSTLEIQRTEQGDSAMYLCASSPRLDTQYFGPGTRLTVL.

The V call is TRBV20-1, the J call TRBJ2-1; D may be TRBD1 or TRBD2 (5 bases each). CDR1 and CDR2 (germline): DFQATT, SNEGSKA (reference sequence). Trimming left V 1 base short and J 6 bases short, with 25 bases between. CDR3 length: 18 residues. CDR3 in amino acids: CSARAGMGTASLSNEQFF. DNA of the CDR3: TGCAGTGCTAGAGCGGGGATGGGGACCGCATCCCTCAGCAATGAGCAGTTCTTC.

The J gene is TRBJ1-1, the V gene TRBV6-5; 7 bases align to TRBD1. The CDR3 is 13 amino acids. Germline-derived CDR1 and CDR2 are MNHEY and SVGAGI. J gave up 11 bases and V 4 bases, and 10 bases lay outside the gene matches. The CDR3 bases are TGTGCCAGCAGTTCGGCAGGGGGAGGGTGGGCTTTCTTT. Protein product: CASSSAGGGWAFF.